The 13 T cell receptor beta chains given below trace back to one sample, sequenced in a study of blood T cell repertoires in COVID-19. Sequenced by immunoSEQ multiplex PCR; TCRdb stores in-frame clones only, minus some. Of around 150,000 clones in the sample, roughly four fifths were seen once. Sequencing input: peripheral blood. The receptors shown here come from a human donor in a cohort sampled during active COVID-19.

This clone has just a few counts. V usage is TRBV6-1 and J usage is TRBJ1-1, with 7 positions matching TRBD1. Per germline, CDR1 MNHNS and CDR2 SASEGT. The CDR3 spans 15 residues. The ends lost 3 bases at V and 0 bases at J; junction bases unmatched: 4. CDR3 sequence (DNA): TGTGCCAGCAGTGACGAGGGGGCGATGAACACTGAAGCTTTCTTT. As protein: CASSDEGAMNTEAFF.

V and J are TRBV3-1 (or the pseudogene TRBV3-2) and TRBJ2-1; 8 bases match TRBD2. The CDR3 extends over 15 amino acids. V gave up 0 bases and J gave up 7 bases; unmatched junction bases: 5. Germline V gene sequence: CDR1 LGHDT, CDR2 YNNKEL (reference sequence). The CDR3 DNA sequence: TGTGCCAGCAGCCAAGAAAGCGGGAGTGGGAATGAGCAGTTCTTC. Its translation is CASSQESGSGNEQFF.

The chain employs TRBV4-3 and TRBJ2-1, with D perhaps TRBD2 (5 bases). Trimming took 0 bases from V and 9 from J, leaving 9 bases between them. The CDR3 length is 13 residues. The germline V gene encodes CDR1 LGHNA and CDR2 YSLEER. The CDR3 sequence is CASSQERVREQFF. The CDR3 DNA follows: TGCGCCAGCAGCCAAGAGCGGGTTCGTGAGCAGTTCTTC.

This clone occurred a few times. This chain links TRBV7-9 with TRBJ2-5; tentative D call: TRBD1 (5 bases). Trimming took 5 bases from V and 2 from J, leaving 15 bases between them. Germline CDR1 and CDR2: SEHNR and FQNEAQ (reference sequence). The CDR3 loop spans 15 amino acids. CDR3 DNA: TGTGCCAGCAGCCAGGGCCTTAGCCTACAAGAGACCCAGTACTTC. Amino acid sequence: CASSQGLSLQETQYF.

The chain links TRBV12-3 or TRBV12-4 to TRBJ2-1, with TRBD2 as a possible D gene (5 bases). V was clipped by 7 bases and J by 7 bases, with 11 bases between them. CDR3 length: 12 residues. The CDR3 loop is CASNVARNEQFF. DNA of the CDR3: TGTGCCAGCAACGTAGCGAGAAATGAGCAGTTCTTC.

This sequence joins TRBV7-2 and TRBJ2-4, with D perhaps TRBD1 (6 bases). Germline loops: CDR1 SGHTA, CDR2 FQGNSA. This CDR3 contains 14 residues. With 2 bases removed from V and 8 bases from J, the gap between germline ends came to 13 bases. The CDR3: CASSLSGVLDIQYF. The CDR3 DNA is TGTGCCAGCAGCTTATCAGGGGTTCTGGACATTCAGTACTTC. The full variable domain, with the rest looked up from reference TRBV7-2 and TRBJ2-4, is GAGVSQSPSNKVTEKGKDVELRCDPISGHTALYWYRQSLGQGLEFLIYFQGNSAPDKSGLPSDRFSAERTGGSVSTLTIQRTQQEDSAVYLCASSLSGVLDIQYFGAGTRLSVL.

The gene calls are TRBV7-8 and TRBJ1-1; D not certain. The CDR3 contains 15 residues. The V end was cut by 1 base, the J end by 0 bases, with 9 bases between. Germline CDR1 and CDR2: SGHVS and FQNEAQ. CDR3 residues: CASSLVGSMNTEAFF. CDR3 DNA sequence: TGTGCCAGCAGCTTAGTAGGGAGTATGAACACTGAAGCTTTCTTT.

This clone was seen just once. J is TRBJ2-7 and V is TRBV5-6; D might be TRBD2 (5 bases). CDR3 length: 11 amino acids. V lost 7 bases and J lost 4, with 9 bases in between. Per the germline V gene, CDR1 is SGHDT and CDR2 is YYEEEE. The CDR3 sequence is CASSGVYEQYF. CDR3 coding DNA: TGTGCCAGCTCCGGGGTTTACGAGCAGTACTTC. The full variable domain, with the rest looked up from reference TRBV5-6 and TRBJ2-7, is DAGVTQSPTHLIKTRGQQVTLRCSPKSGHDTVSWYQQALGQGPQFIFQYYEEEERQRGNFPDRFSGHQFPNYSSELNVNALLLGDSALYLCASSGVYEQYFGPGTRLTVT.

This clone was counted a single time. The CDR3 coding sequence is TGTGCCAGCAGTGCCCGGACTAGCGGGGCGGTCACCGGGGAGCTGTTTTTT. This sequence encodes CASSARTSGAVTGELFF. The rearrangement joins TRBV6-1 to TRBJ2-2; 12 bases align to TRBD2. Trimming removed 4 bases from V and 4 bases from J; junction bases left unmatched: 7. Per the germline V gene, CDR1 is MNHNS and CDR2 is SASEGT. The CDR3 consists of 17 residues.

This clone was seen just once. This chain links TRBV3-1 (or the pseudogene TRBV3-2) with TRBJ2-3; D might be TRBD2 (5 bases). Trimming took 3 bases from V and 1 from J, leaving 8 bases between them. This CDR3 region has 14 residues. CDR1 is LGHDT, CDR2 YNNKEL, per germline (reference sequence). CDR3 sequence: CASSHVSGTDTQYF. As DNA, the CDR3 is TGTGCCAGCAGCCATGTTAGCGGCACAGATACGCAGTATTTT.

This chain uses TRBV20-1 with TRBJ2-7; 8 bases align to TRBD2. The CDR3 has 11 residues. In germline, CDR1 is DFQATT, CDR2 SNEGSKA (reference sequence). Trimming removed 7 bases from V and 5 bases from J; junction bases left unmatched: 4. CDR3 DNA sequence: TGCAGTGTAGGGACTAGGGACGAGCAGTACTTC. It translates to CSVGTRDEQYF.

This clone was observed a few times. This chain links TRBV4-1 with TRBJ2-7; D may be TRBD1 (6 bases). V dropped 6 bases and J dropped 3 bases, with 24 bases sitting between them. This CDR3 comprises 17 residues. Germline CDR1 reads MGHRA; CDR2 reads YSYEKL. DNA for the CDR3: TGCGCCAGCAGTGACATTGGTGGCCAGGGGAAATTCTACGAGCAGTACTTC. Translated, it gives CASSDIGGQGKFYEQYF.

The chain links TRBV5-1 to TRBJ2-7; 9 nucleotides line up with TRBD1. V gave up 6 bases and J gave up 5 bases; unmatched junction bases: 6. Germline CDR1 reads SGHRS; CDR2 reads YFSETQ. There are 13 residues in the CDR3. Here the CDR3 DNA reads TGCGCCAGCACCGACAGGGGGTCTAACGAGCAGTACTTC. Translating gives CASTDRGSNEQYF. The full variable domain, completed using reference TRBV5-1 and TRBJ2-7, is KAGVTQTPRYLIKTRGQQVTLSCSPISGHRSVSWYQQTPGQGLQFLFEYFSETQRNKGNFPGRFSGRQFSNSRSEMNVSTLELGDSALYLCASTDRGSNEQYFGPGTRLTVT.